The clone carrying this TCR beta chain showed up just a few times. Antigen specificity is unknown. Sequenced by immunoSEQ multiplex PCR; TCRdb stores in-frame clones only, minus some. Altogether fewer than 70,000 clones are present, roughly 88% being singletons, with the ten largest covering 2% to 2.5%. The CDR3 has 14 amino acids. V gave up 7 bases and J gave up 4 bases, with 13 bases separating them. The germline gives CDR1 MRHNA, CDR2 SNTAGT. This sample was included in a study of OX40 agonist ivuxolimab in advanced cancers. General observations from the study: Within 6 weeks, CD4+ and CD8+ blood T cells expanded clonally at 0.1 to 3.0 mg/kg.

This TCR derives from an adult with an advanced solid tumor such as melanoma, head and neck, liver or kidney cancer. Sequenced here: CD4+ or CD8+ T cells sorted from blood, sampled in a trial of the OX40 agonist ivuxolimab. The J gene is TRBJ2-2, the V gene TRBV6-4; no definite D call. The CDR3, as DNA: TGTGCCAGCACTCCGTCCCCTGGCACCGGGGAGCTGTTTTTT. Protein sequence: CASTPSPGTGELFF.